Below, 25 T cell receptor beta chains from the same sample are listed, as sequenced in a study of blood T cell repertoires in COVID-19. Only in-frame clones appear in the TCRdb table, and some are missing; sequencing was by immunoSEQ multiplex PCR. The data show about 130,000 clones, 85% seen once. Input material: peripheral blood. The receptors were gathered from a human donor in a cohort sampled during active COVID-19.

The chain combines TRBV19 with TRBJ2-1; D might be TRBD2 (6 bases). CDR1 is LNHDA, CDR2 SQIVND, per germline (reference sequence). The CDR3 spans 16 residues. Trimming cost V 5 bases and J 1 base, with 15 bases left between them. The CDR3 DNA follows: TGTGCCAGTAGTCCCTACAGCGGGTCGTCCTACAATGAGCAGTTCTTC. Translated, it gives CASSPYSGSSYNEQFF.

This CDR3 reads CATSDWVGANTGELFF. The CDR3 nucleotides are TGTGCCACCAGTGATTGGGTAGGGGCGAACACCGGGGAGCTGTTTTTT. The V gene is TRBV24-1, the J gene TRBJ2-2, with a possible D match to TRBD1 (5 bases). V lost 2 bases to trimming and J lost 0 bases, with 9 bases between them. Germline V gene sequence: CDR1 KGHDR, CDR2 SFDVKD. CDR3 length equals 16 residues.

The table lists this clone with a count of one. The chain employs TRBV6-2 or TRBV6-3 and TRBJ2-2; 8 bases are a match to TRBD2. Germline CDR1 MNHEY, CDR2 SVGEGT. V shed 3 bases, J shed 6 bases, and the junction held 6 bases outside the gene matches. This CDR3 spans 15 amino acids. In DNA form, the CDR3 reads TGTGCCAGCAGTTATCGACCGGGAGGGTCCGGGGAGCTGTTTTTT. It encodes CASSYRPGGSGELFF.

This chain links TRBV5-1 with TRBJ2-3; 14 nucleotides match TRBD2. V lost 0 bases to trimming and J lost 6 bases; unmatched junction nucleotides: 9. The length of the CDR3 is 18 residues. CDR1 and CDR2 (germline): SGHRS, YFSETQ. The CDR3 sequence is CASSLGLAGGIIPDTQYF. CDR3 nucleotide sequence: TGCGCCAGCAGCTTGGGACTAGCGGGAGGGATAATTCCGGATACGCAGTATTTT.

V gene TRBV7-3 combines with J gene TRBJ2-1; D remains ambiguous. V was pared by 5 bases and J by 6 bases, with 14 bases between. Germline lookup yields CDR1 SGHTA and CDR2 FQGTGA. CDR3 length equals 14 residues. The CDR3 bases are TGTGCCAGCAGCCACTCTTCACCCGGCAATGAGCAGTTCTTC. Its translation is CASSHSSPGNEQFF.

This clone was counted only a few times. The CDR3 DNA reads as TGTGCCAGCAGTGTAGAGGGACTAACTAATGAAAAACTGTTTTTT. This gives the protein CASSVEGLTNEKLFF. The V and J genes are TRBV25-1 and TRBJ1-4, with TRBD1 as a possible D gene (5 bases). Deletions cut 4 bases from V and 1 base from J, with 10 bases between. The CDR3 runs 15 residues. CDR1 MGHDK and CDR2 SYGVNS come from the germline V gene.

The rearrangement uses TRBV2 and TRBJ2-1, with 10 bases aligning to TRBD2. CDR1 and CDR2 (germline): SNHLY, FYNNEI. Trimming took 3 bases from V and 0 from J; bases not matched to a gene: 2. This CDR3 has 16 amino acids. CDR3 sequence (DNA): TGTGCCAGCAGTGATCGACTAGCGGGCTCCTACAATGAGCAGTTCTTC. Amino acids: CASSDRLAGSYNEQFF.

The chain links TRBV9 to TRBJ2-1, with 8 bases aligning to TRBD2. CDR1 SGDLS and CDR2 YYNGEE come from the germline V gene. The V and J ends lost 0 bases and 6 bases, in that order; junction bases with no gene match: 5. The CDR3 totals 15 residues. CDR3 region: CASSVAGGPPNEQFF. CDR3 nucleotide sequence: TGTGCCAGCAGCGTAGCGGGGGGGCCCCCCAATGAGCAGTTCTTC.

The chain is built from TRBV9 and TRBJ1-5; the D gene is possibly TRBD1 (6 bases). Germline loops: CDR1 SGDLS, CDR2 YYNGEE. This CDR3 is built from 16 residues. V was cut by 2 bases and J by 0 bases, with 12 bases left in between. DNA for the CDR3: TGTGCCAGCAGCGTTCACCGGGGACATAGCAATCAGCCCCAGCATTTT. The encoded protein is CASSVHRGHSNQPQHF.

This chain joins TRBV6-5 and TRBJ2-3; TRBD2 matches 7 bases. The CDR3 runs to 12 residues. CDR1 and CDR2 from the germline V gene are MNHEY and SVGAGI. V shed 6 bases and J 4 bases; nucleotides not matched to a gene: 1. The chain's CDR3 is CASRGRADTQYF. CDR3 sequence (DNA): TGTGCCAGCAGGGGGAGGGCAGATACGCAGTATTTT.

The chain combines TRBV18 with TRBJ1-1, with D possibly matching TRBD1 (5 bases). The length of the CDR3 is 14 residues. Trimming took 3 bases from V and 4 from J, leaving 12 bases between them. Germline V CDR1 and CDR2: KGHSH, LQKENI. The CDR3 DNA reads as TGTGCCAGCTCACCTGACCGGAGGGGCACTGAAGCTTTCTTT. Translating it yields CASSPDRRGTEAFF.

This clone was seen once. The rearrangement uses TRBV20-1 and TRBJ2-2; 8 nucleotides match TRBD2. V trimming: 3 bases; J trimming: 7 bases; junction bases outside the gene matches: 10. Germline-derived CDR1 and CDR2 are DFQATT and SNEGSKA (reference sequence). The CDR3 contains 15 residues. CDR3 sequence (DNA): TGCAGTGCTAGTTCCAGCGGGAGTTTGGGCGGGGAGCTGTTTTTT. Protein product: CSASSSGSLGGELFF.

The chain employs TRBV19 and TRBJ1-4; 7 positions match TRBD1. Germline V lookup: CDR1 LNHDA, CDR2 SQIVND (reference sequence). The V segment lost 4 bases and the J segment 5 bases; nucleotides outside the gene matches: 1. The CDR3 is 13 residues long. As DNA, the CDR3 is TGTGCCAGTAGTAGACAGGGAAATGAAAAACTGTTTTTT. Amino acid sequence: CASSRQGNEKLFF.

The chain links TRBV7-2 to TRBJ1-2, with TRBD1 matching 7 bases. CDR3 length: 15 amino acids. Germline V CDR1 and CDR2: SGHTA, FQGNSA. With 6 bases clipped from V and 3 bases from J, the junction kept 10 bases outside the gene matches. The CDR3: CASSFGQAPDYGYTF. DNA of the CDR3: TGTGCCAGCAGTTTCGGACAGGCCCCGGACTATGGCTACACCTTC.

This clone turned up a few times. As DNA, the CDR3 is TGTGCCAGCTCACGGGACAGGGACTATGGCTACACCTTC. Translating it yields CASSRDRDYGYTF. The rearrangement links TRBV18 to TRBJ1-2, with 9 bases lining up with TRBD1. With 4 bases clipped from V and 3 bases from J, the junction kept 0 bases outside the gene matches. CDR1 is KGHSH and CDR2 is LQKENI in the germline V gene. The CDR3 runs to 13 residues. The entire variable domain, with the rest obtained from reference TRBV18 and TRBJ1-2, is as follows: NAGVMQNPRHLVRRRGQEARLRCSPMKGHSHVYWYRQLPEEGLKFMVYLQKENIIDESGMPKERFSAEFPKEGPSILRIQQVVRGDSAAYFCASSRDRDYGYTFGSGTRLTVV.

The CDR3 DNA is TGTGCCAGCAGCTTGCTTGGGCAAGGGGCCGTTGGCTACACCTTC. Protein product: CASSLLGQGAVGYTF. The V and J genes are TRBV5-5 and TRBJ1-2; D possibly corresponds to TRBD1 (5 bases). V dropped 1 base and J dropped 7 bases, with 17 bases sitting between them. This CDR3 has 15 residues. CDR1 is SGHKS and CDR2 is YYEKEE in the germline V gene (reference sequence).

This chain connects TRBV30 to TRBJ2-7; 7 nucleotides align to TRBD1. Germline-derived CDR1 and CDR2 are GTSNPN and SVGIG (reference sequence). The CDR3 is made up of 14 amino acids. J lost 0 bases, V lost 2 bases, and 4 bases had no gene match. The CDR3 reads CAWSLTGTSYEQYF. CDR3 coding DNA: TGTGCCTGGAGTCTGACAGGGACCTCCTACGAGCAGTACTTC.

The chain uses TRBV6-5 and TRBJ2-3; 12 bases are shared with TRBD1. The germline CDR1 and CDR2 sequences are MNHEY and SVGAGI. J lost 6 bases, V lost 6 bases, and 7 bases had no gene match. There are 15 residues in the CDR3. The CDR3 loop is CASSPGTGGVDTQYF. CDR3 bases: TGTGCCAGCAGCCCCGGGACAGGGGGCGTGGATACGCAGTATTTT.

The chain links TRBV7-9 to TRBJ1-6, with no clear D. Germline assignment: CDR1 SEHNR and CDR2 FQNEAQ (reference sequence). V was clipped by 5 bases and J by 5 bases, with 13 bases between them. This CDR3 is 15 amino acids long. CDR3 nucleotides: TGTGCCAGCAGCCTAACGTCCGGGGATAATTCACCCCTCCACTTT. It encodes CASSLTSGDNSPLHF.

J is TRBJ2-7 and V is TRBV6-2 or TRBV6-3; 7 bases are shared with TRBD2. The CDR3 consists of 11 residues. Germline V gives CDR1 MNHEY, CDR2 SVGEGT. The CDR3 DNA reads TGTGCCAGCAGTGGGGCTAGCGGTATCACTGTC. Amino acids: CASSGASGITV.

The chain is built from TRBV19 and TRBJ2-1; 7 bases fit TRBD2. Germline lookup yields CDR1 LNHDA and CDR2 SQIVND (reference sequence). This CDR3 region has 14 residues. The junction had 12 bases not matched to a gene; V was cut back by 10 bases and J by 6 bases. The CDR3 bases are TGTGCCACTTCTGTGGGGAGGGTAAGCAATGAGCAGTTCTTC. It specifies CATSVGRVSNEQFF.

The chain uses TRBV11-3 and TRBJ2-2; 7 nucleotides agree with TRBD2. Per germline, CDR1 SGHNT and CDR2 YENEEA. The CDR3 runs 15 residues. Trimming removed 2 bases from V and 5 bases from J; junction bases left unmatched: 5. The CDR3 is CASSLSGTTTGELFF. Here the CDR3 DNA reads TGTGCCAGCAGCTTAAGCGGGACCACTACCGGGGAGCTGTTTTTT.

In its sample, this clone was seen once. This sequence joins TRBV14 and TRBJ2-1; D gene unclear. CDR3 length: 14 residues. Germline V gene data show CDR1 as SGHDN and CDR2 as FVKESK. V lost 4 bases to trimming and J lost 4 bases, with 11 bases between them. CDR3: CASSLLGSYNEQFF. CDR3 coding DNA: TGTGCCAGCAGCCTTTTGGGCAGTTACAATGAGCAGTTCTTC. Full variable domain (outside the CDR3, taken from reference TRBV14 and TRBJ2-1): EAGVTQFPSHSVIEKGQTVTLRCDPISGHDNLYWYRRVMGKEIKFLLHFVKESKQDESGMPNNRFLAERTGGTYSTLKVQPAELEDSGVYFCASSLLGSYNEQFFGPGTRLTVL.

The CDR3 spells CGSNVQGSYGYTF. The CDR3 bases are TGTGGCTCCAATGTCCAGGGTAGCTATGGCTACACCTTC. The chain combines TRBV5-4 with TRBJ1-2; the D gene is possibly TRBD1 (5 bases). The CDR3 totals 13 residues. Germline V gene data show CDR1 as SGHNT and CDR2 as YYREEE (reference sequence).

V is TRBV5-1 and J is TRBJ2-4; 11 positions agree with TRBD2. The germline CDR1 and CDR2 sequences are SGHRS and YFSETQ. This CDR3 has 14 residues. Unmatched junction bases numbered 1, after V lost 4 bases and J lost 4 bases. Here the CDR3 reads CASSLAGGKNIQYF. The CDR3 DNA is TGCGCCAGCAGCCTAGCGGGGGGAAAAAACATTCAGTACTTC.